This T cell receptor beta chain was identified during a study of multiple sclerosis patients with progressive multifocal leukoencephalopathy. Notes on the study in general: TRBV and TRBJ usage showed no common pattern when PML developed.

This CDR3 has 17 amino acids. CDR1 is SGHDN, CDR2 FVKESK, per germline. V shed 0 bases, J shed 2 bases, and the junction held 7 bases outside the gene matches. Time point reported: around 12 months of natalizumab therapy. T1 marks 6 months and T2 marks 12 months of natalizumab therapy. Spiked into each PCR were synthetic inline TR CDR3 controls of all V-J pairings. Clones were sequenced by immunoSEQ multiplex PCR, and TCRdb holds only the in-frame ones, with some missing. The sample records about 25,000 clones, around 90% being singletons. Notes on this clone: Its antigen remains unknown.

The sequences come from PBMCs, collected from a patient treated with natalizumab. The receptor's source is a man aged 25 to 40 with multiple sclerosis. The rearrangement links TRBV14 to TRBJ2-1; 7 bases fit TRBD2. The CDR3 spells CASSQERASGPYNEQFF. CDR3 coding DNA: TGTGCCAGCAGCCAAGAGCGGGCTAGCGGTCCCTACAATGAGCAGTTCTTC.